This TCR beta chain was profiled in a study of T cell responses to AZD1222 COVID-19 vaccine (dated by TCRdb to the early 2020s). Describing the broader study: AZD1222 recipients with second doses at about 4 weeks or about 12 weeks were pooled, because spike-specific TCR depth and breadth did not differ between schedules. TCR sequencing covered some 250 trial participants: around 210 given two doses of AZD1222 and 26 given two doses of MenACWY control vaccine. Trial participants were enrolled by age into subgroups of 18-55, 56-69 and 70-plus years, and around 150, 28 and 57 TCR-sequenced participants, respectively, were included in these subgroups.

The CDR3 regions of human TCRbeta chains were subjected to immunosequencing. The published analysis was carried out like this. Repertoire TCRs were checked for matches against a reference library of SARS-CoV-2-specific TCRs that had been generated using the MIRA antigen-specificity platform. Breadth was defined as the fraction of unique TCRs that were SARS-CoV-2-associated. Depth was defined as the fraction of total T cells that were SARS-CoV-2-associated. Using the MIRA data, each spike-specific TCR was mapped to the spike region that the TCR reacts to and placed in a CD4 or CD8 class. Log10-transformed breadth and depth values were compared by one-way ANOVA with Sidak's multiple comparisons tests. This immuneACCESS table, as held by TCRdb, lists in-frame sequences with V and J called but not all clones. Of the missing ones, under half trace to an unresolved V gene in checked studies; the others have no known cause. The V and J calls and clone size are taken from that table; D and trimming were inferred from the DNA. For this sample the table gives 140,000 to 150,000 clones, of which about 91% were detected only once. Of the sample, roughly 15% falls within the top ten clones.

From its cysteine to its phenylalanine, the CDR3 spans 13 amino acids. Only the CDR3 part of the read is kept: 39 bases, read in frame from the first base. After removal of 2 bases from V and 8 bases from J, the junction retains 5 bases not matched to a gene. Looking up the germline V gene (reference sequence) yields CDR1 MNHEY and CDR2 SMNVEV. Interpreted using the paper, the time point label stands for: baseline before first vaccination. The vaccinee samples were drawn from two UK trials, COV001 and COV002, one of which was a single-blind randomized controlled phase 2/3 trial testing AZD1222 (ChAdOx1 nCoV-19) in healthy adults. For TCRbeta chain sequencing, PBMC samples were collected from trial participants at day 0 and at day 28 after the second dose. The paper as a whole reports these results and caveats: The 56-69-year group was small, and its depth increase did not reach significance, likely because of low power. Because no samples from the day 14 peak response were available, repertoires could be characterized only after the peak T cell response. After two AZD1222 doses, spike-specific TCR breadth and depth were significantly higher than at day 0 and than in MenACWY recipients. Nearly half of unique spike-specific TCRs reportedly recognized epitopes outside regions mutated in the B.1.351 and B.1.1.7 variants. The vaccine-associated CD4 TCRs covered the entire spike protein, and the dominant responses fell in regions 160-218 and 743-854. Participants were mostly white British and included more females than males, and it was suggested by the authors that clonal diversity may have been underestimated. Conclusions about previously exposed vaccinees are limited because only six or seven AZD1222 recipients were SARS-CoV-2 seropositive at baseline.

This clone was found a few times. The clone's antigen remains unknown. Base qualities were left out, and no much larger clone turns up one base away. The sequence was collected from an adult in good health. Specimen: peripheral blood, collected on day 0 of AZD1222 vaccination. The chain links TRBV27 with TRBJ1-1; 7 junctional bases match TRBD1. The nucleotide sequence reads TGTGCCAGCAGTTTAGTGACAGGGCAAGAAGCTTTCTTT. Its coded protein is CASSLVTGQEAFF.